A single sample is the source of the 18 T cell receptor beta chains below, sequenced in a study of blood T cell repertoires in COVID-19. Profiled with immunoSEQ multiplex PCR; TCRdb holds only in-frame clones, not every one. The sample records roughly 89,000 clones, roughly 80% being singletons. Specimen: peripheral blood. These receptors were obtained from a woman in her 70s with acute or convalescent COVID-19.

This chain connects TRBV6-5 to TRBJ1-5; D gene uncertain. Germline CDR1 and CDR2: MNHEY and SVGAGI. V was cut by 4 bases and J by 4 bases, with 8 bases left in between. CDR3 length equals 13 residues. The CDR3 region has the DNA TGTGCCAGCAGTTTCGCGGTTAATCAGCCCCAGCATTTT. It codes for CASSFAVNQPQHF.

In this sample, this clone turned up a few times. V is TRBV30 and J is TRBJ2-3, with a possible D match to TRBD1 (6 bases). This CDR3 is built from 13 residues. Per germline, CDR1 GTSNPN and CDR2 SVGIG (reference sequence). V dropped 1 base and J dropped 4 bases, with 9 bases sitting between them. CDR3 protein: CAWSAGAPDTQYF. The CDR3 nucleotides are TGTGCCTGGAGTGCAGGGGCCCCAGATACGCAGTATTTT.

The CDR3 DNA follows: TGTGCCAGCAGCTTAGAGGGGGGTCTAGCGGGAGGAGATACGCAGTATTTT. Encoded protein: CASSLEGGLAGGDTQYF. The V call is TRBV7-8, the J call TRBJ2-3; 11 positions match TRBD2. V shed 1 base, J shed 5 bases, and the junction held 8 bases outside the gene matches. Germline V gene data show CDR1 as SGHVS and CDR2 as FQNEAQ. CDR3 length: 17 residues.

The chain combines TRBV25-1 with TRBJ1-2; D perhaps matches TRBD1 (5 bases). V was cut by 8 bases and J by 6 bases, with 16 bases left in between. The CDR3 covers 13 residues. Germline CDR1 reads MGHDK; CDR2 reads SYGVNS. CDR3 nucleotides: TGTGCCAGCGGCGGGGGGACCGGACATGGCTACACCTTC. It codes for CASGGGTGHGYTF.

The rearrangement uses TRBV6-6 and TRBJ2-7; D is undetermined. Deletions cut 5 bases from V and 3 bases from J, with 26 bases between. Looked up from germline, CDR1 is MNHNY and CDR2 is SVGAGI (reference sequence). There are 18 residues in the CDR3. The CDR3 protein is CASSQLPTHPLQLYEQYF. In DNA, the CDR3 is TGTGCCAGCAGTCAGCTCCCGACTCACCCCCTCCAACTCTACGAGCAGTACTTC.

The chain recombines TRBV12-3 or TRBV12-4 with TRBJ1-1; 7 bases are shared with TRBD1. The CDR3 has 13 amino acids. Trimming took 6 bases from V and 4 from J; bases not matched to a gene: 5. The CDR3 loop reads CASRKTGTTEAFF. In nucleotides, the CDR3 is TGTGCCAGCAGAAAGACAGGGACCACTGAAGCTTTCTTT.

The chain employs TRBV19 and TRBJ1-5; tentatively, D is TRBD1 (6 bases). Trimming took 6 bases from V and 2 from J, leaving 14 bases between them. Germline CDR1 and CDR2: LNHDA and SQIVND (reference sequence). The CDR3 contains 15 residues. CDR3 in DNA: TGTGCCAGTAGGCCTTTAGCAGGGGGCAATCAGCCCCAGCATTTT. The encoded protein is CASRPLAGGNQPQHF.

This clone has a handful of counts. The CDR3 protein is CASSVGAGAAYEQYF. For the CDR3, the DNA is TGTGCCAGCAGCGTAGGTGCTGGGGCGGCCTACGAGCAGTACTTC. The rearrangement uses TRBV9 and TRBJ2-7; D might be TRBD1 (5 bases). CDR1 is SGDLS and CDR2 is YYNGEE in the germline V gene. Trimming removed 0 bases at V and 2 bases at J, with 12 bases between. The CDR3 runs to 15 residues.

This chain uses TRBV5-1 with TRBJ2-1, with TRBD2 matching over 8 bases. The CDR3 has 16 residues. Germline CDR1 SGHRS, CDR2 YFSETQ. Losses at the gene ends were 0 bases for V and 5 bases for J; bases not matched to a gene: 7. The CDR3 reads CASSLAFTSGNNEQFF. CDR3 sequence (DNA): TGCGCCAGCAGCTTGGCCTTTACTAGCGGCAACAATGAGCAGTTCTTC.

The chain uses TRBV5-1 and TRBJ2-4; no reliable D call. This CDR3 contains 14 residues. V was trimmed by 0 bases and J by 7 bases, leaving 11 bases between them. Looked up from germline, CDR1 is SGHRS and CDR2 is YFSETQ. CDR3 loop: CASSLGQASNIQYF. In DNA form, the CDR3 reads TGCGCCAGCAGCTTGGGGCAGGCAAGCAACATTCAGTACTTC.

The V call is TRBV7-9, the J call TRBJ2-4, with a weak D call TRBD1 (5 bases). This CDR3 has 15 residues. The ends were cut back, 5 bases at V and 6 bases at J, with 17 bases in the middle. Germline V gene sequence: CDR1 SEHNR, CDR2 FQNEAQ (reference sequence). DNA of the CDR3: TGTGCCAGCAGCCCCCGTAGGGGTGAGGTAAACATTCAGTACTTC. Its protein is CASSPRRGEVNIQYF. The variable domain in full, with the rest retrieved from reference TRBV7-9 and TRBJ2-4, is DTGVSQNPRHKITKRGQNVTFRCDPISEHNRLYWYRQTLGQGPEFLTYFQNEAQLEKSRLLSDRFSAERPKGSFSTLEIQRTEQGDSAMYLCASSPRRGEVNIQYFGAGTRLSVL.

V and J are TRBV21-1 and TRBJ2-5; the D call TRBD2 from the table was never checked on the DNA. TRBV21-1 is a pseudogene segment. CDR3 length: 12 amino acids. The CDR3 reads CASSPPRETQYF. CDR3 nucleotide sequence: TGTGCCAGCAGCCCCCCGCGAGAGACCCAGTACTTC.

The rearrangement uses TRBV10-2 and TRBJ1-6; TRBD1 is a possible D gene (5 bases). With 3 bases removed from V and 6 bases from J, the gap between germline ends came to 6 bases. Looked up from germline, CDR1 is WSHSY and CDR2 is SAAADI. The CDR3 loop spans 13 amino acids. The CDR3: CASSDRGNSPLHF. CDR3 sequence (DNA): TGCGCCAGCAGTGATAGGGGTAATTCACCCCTCCACTTT.

CDR3 in DNA: TGTGCCAGTAGTAAGCTCCCCTCGGGCGAGCAGTACTTC. Its protein product is CASSKLPSGEQYF. The rearrangement joins TRBV19 to TRBJ2-7; no firm D call. This CDR3 region has 13 residues. Germline assignment: CDR1 LNHDA and CDR2 SQIVND (reference sequence). Between the trimmed V and J ends, which lost 4 bases and 6 bases, there was a span of 13 bases.

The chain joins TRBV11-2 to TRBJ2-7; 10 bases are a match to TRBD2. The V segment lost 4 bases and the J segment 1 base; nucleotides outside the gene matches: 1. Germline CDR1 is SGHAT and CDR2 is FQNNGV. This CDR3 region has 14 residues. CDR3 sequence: CASSSSGGSYEQYF. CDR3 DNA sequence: TGTGCCAGCAGCTCTAGCGGGGGATCCTACGAGCAGTACTTC.

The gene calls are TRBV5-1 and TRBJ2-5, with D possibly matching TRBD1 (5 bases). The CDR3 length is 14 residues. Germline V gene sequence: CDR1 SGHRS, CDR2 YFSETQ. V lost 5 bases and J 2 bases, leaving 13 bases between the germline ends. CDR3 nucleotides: TGCGCCAGCAGGTATACAGGACGTCAAGAGACCCAGTACTTC. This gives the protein CASRYTGRQETQYF.

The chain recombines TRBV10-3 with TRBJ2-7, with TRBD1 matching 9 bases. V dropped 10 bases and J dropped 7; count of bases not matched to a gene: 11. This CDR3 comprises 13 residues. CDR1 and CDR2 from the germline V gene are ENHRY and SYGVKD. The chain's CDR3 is CATVGQGLGEQYF. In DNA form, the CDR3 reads TGTGCCACTGTTGGACAGGGGCTCGGGGAGCAGTACTTC.

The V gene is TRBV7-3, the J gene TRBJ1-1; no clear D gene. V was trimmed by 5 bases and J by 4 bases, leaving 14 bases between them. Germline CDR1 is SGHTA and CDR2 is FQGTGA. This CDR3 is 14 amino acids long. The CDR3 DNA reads TGTGCCAGCAGCCGGATGCGTACGGGCACTGAAGCTTTCTTT. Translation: CASSRMRTGTEAFF. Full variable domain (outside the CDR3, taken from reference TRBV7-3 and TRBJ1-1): GAGVSQTPSNKVTEKGKYVELRCDPISGHTALYWYRQSLGQGPEFLIYFQGTGAADDSGLPNDRFFAVRPEGSVSTLKIQRTERGDSAVYLCASSRMRTGTEAFFGQGTRLTVV.